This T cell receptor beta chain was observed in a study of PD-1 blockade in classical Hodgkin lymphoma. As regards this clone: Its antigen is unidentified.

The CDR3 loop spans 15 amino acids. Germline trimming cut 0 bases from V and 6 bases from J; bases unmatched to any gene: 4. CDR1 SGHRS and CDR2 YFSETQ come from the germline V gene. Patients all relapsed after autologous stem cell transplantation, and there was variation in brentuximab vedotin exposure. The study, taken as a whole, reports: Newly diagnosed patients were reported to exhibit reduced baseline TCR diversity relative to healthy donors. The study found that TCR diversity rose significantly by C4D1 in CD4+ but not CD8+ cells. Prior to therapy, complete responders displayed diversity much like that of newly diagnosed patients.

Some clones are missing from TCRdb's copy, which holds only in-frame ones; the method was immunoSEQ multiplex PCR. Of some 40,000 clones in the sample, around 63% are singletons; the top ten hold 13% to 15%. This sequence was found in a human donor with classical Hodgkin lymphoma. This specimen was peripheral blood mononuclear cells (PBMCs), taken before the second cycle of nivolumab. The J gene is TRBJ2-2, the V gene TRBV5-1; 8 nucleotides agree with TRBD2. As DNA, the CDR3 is TGCGCCAGCAGCTTGGTGGGACTAGTGTCCGGGGAGCTGTTTTTT. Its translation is CASSLVGLVSGELFF.